The clone carrying this T cell receptor (beta chain) came up a few times. As yet, its antigen is unknown. The record originates from a study of identical twins. Whole-study results and caveats: Alpha sequences that were out-of-frame and twin-shared showed an excess of low generation probability.

This CDR3 is 17 amino acids long. The germline V gene has CDR1 MGHRA and CDR2 YSYEKL. Germline trimming cut 3 bases from V and 6 bases from J; bases unmatched to any gene: 6. TCRdb reprocessed the 5' RACE reads with MiXCR, giving one entry per CDR3 protein. The data show a few hundred thousand distinct CDR3 sequences, roughly 15% seen once. The sample was also linked to a second study, of yellow fever vaccine responses in identical twins.

The sample consisted of CD4+ T cells sorted from blood. J is TRBJ2-1 and V is TRBV4-1; 15 bases are shared with TRBD2. This sequence originates from a woman in her late teens or twenties in good health. CDR3 loop: CASSHRTSGRGRNEQFF. The CDR3 bases are TGCGCCAGCAGCCATAGGACTAGCGGGAGGGGGCGCAATGAGCAGTTCTTC.